The 8 T cell receptor beta chains below all came from one sample that was sequenced in a study of tumor-infiltrating lymphocytes in oesophageal squamous cell carcinoma. TCRdb passed the PCR reads through MiXCR, listing each CDR3 protein once. The sample gives roughly 20,000 distinct CDR3 sequences, 40% to 45% of which show up once; around 30% is in the top ten. Sequencing used normal esophageal tissue next to the tumor. These TCRs come from a female donor with esophageal squamous cell carcinoma.

This clonotype was seen a few times. This chain's CDR3 is CASSQSLGAVEQYF. The DNA of the CDR3 is TGTGCCAGCAGCCAGAGCTTGGGGGCGGTCGAGCAGTACTTC. This rearrangement joins TRBV16 to TRBJ2-1; D possibly corresponds to TRBD1 (6 bases). The end of the DNA is better explained by TRBJ2-7, so the J call may be wrong. The CDR3 is made up of 14 amino acids. CDR1 is KGHSY and CDR2 is FQNENV in the germline V gene.

In this sample, this clonotype turned up many times. A much larger clone lies one base from this, so it may be a read error. The chain links TRBV6-1 to TRBJ2-1, with D possibly being TRBD1 (6 bases). V dropped 5 bases and J dropped 10 bases, with 21 bases sitting between them. CDR1 MNHNS and CDR2 SASEGT come from the germline V gene. The CDR3 is 15 residues long. CDR3 nucleotides: TGTGCCAGCAGTTATTCAGGGGCACGATCCTACGAGCAGTTCTTC. As protein: CASSYSGARSYEQFF.

The rearrangement uses TRBV7-8 and TRBJ2-3, with 10 bases aligning to TRBD2. This CDR3 has 16 residues. Germline loops: CDR1 SGHVS, CDR2 FQNEAQ. Germline trimming cut 0 bases from V and 1 base from J; bases unmatched to any gene: 1. The CDR3 is CASSLAGTSGTDTQYF. For the CDR3, the DNA is TGTGCCAGCAGCTTAGCCGGGACTAGCGGCACAGATACGCAGTATTTT.

Ten or more counts support this clonotype. The chain is built from TRBV6-6 and TRBJ1-6; D perhaps matches TRBD1 (5 bases). There are 16 residues in the CDR3. Germline V CDR1 and CDR2: MNHNY, SVGAGI (reference sequence). V was shortened by 2 bases and J by 0 bases, with 8 bases between the two germline ends. CDR3 nucleotide sequence: TGTGCCAGCAGTTACGGGAGGGGCTCCTATAATTCACCCCTCCACTTT. It yields the protein CASSYGRGSYNSPLHF.

This clonotype is classed as medium-sized. This sequence joins TRBV7-9 and TRBJ2-5; D perhaps matches TRBD1 (6 bases). Germline V gene sequence: CDR1 SEHNR, CDR2 FQNEAQ (reference sequence). Trimming stripped 2 bases from V and 3 bases from J, with 7 bases between. The CDR3 totals 13 residues. The CDR3 sequence: CASSLSGEETQYF. CDR3 DNA: TGTGCCAGCAGCTTATCAGGGGAAGAGACCCAGTACTTC.

This chain connects TRBV7-2 to TRBJ2-7; 7 nucleotides align to TRBD2. The CDR3 totals 14 residues. The trim removed 0 bases at V and 2 bases at J, leaving 1 base unmatched. Germline V lookup: CDR1 SGHTA, CDR2 FQGNSA. The DNA for the CDR3 is TGTGCCAGCAGCTTAGCGGGAGGGCCCTACGAGCAGTACTTC. Amino acids: CASSLAGGPYEQYF.

This clonotype came up many times. This chain connects TRBV7-3 to TRBJ2-5, with D possibly being TRBD1 or TRBD2 (5 bases each). This CDR3 has 13 amino acids. The V and J ends lost 3 bases and 4 bases respectively, with 9 bases between them. Per germline, CDR1 SGHTA and CDR2 FQGTGA. The CDR3 nucleotides are TGTGCCAGCAGCTTCACTGGGGGAGAGACCCAGTACTTC. It specifies CASSFTGGETQYF.

The V call is TRBV12-3 or TRBV12-4, the J call TRBJ1-2; 8 bases are a match to TRBD1. With V trimmed by 3 bases and J by 4 bases, 4 bases remained unmatched. The CDR3 runs to 14 residues. The CDR3 loop reads CASSLDRVRYGYTF. The CDR3 DNA reads TGTGCCAGCAGTTTGGACAGGGTTCGCTATGGCTACACCTTC.